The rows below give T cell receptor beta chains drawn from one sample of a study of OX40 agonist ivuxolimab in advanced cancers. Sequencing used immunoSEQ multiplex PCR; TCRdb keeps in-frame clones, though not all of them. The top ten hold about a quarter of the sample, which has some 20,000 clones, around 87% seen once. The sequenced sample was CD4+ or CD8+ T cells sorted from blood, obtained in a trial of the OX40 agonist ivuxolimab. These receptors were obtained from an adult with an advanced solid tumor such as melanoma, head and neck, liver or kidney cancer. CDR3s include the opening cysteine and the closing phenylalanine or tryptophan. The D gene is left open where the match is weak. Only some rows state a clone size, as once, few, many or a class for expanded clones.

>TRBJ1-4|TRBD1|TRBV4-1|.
TGCGCCAGCAGCGTGACAGGGGGCTCTGAAAAACTGTTTTTT
CASSVTGGSEKLFF
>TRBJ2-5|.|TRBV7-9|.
TGTGCCAGCAGCTTAGGAGGCAGGGAGACCCAGTACTTC
CASSLGGRETQYF
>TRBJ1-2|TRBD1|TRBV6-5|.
TGTGCCAGCAGTTACGCCGACAGGGGGGAAGAGTATGGCTACACCTTC
CASSYADRGEEYGYTF
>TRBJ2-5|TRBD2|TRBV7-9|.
TGTGCCAGCAGCCTCCCACTAGCGGGGAAAGAGACCCAGTACTTC
CASSLPLAGKETQYF
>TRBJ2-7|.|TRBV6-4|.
TGTGCCAGCAGTGACCCCACGGGCGGGCCCTACGAGCAGTACTTC
CASSDPTGGPYEQYF
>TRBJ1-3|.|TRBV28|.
TGTGCCAGCAGGAAGAGCTCTGGAAACACCATATATTTT
CASRKSSGNTIYF
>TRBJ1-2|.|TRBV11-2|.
TGTGCCAGCAGCCCAAGACTGGAGAACTATGGCTACACCTTC
CASSPRLENYGYTF
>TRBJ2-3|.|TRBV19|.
TGTGCCAGTAGTACCAAACGGTCAGATACGCAGTATTTT
CASSTKRSDTQYF
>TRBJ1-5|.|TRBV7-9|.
TGTGCCAGCAGTCAACTAGGGCAGCCCCAGCATTTT
CASSQLGQPQHF
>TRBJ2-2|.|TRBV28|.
TGTGCCAGCAAGAGACAGGCCCCGATTGACACCGGGGAGCTGTTTTTT
CASKRQAPIDTGELFF
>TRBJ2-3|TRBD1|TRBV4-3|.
TGCGCCAGCAGCCAAGAACCCCCAGGGGGCGTCAGGGATACGCAGTATTTT
CASSQEPPGGVRDTQYF
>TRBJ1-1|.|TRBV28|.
TGTGCCAGCAGTTTTCCAGAGAACACTGAAGCTTTCTTT
CASSFPENTEAFF
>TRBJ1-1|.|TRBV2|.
TGTGCCAGCAATCCGACCGTAACAGCGAACACTGAAGCTTTCTTT
CASNPTVTANTEAFF
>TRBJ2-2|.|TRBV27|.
TGTGCCAGCAGTTCGGACCGAAACTACGGGGAGCTGTTTTTT
CASSSDRNYGELFF
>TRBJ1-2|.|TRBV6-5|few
TGTGCCAGCAGTGCCGGGACTCGTAGAACCTTC
CASSAGTRRTF
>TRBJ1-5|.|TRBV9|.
TGTGCCAGCAGCGTCACGAACGATCAGCCCCAGCATTTT
CASSVTNDQPQHF
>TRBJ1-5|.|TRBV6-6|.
TGTGCCAGCAGTTATAACAGGGTAGCGGATCAGCCCCAGCATTTT
CASSYNRVADQPQHF
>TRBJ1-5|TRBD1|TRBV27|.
TGTGCCAGCAGTATCGGACAGGCGAGAGGCAATCAGCCCCAGCATTTT
CASSIGQARGNQPQHF
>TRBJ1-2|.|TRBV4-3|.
TGCGCCAGCAGCCCTTGGGAGGGTTATGGCTACACCTTC
CASSPWEGYGYTF
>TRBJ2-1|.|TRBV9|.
TGTGCCAGCACCCTAGTGGGGGACCCCTACAATGAGCAGTTCTTC
CASTLVGDPYNEQFF
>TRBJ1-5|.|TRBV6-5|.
TGTGCCAGCAGCCCGGAAAGCAATCAGCCCCAGCATTTT
CASSPESNQPQHF
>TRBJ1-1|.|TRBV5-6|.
TGTGCCAGCAGCTTGGAAACAGGGTTCATGAACACTGAAGCTTTCTTT
CASSLETGFMNTEAFF
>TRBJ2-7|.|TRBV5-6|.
TGTGCCAGCAGCTTGGGGGGTGGGCTGACCTACGAGCAGTACTTC
CASSLGGGLTYEQYF
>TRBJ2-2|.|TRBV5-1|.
TGCGCCTCCAGCATTGGCGTCCAGTGGGGAGGCACCGGGGAGCTGTTTTTT
CASSIGVQWGGTGELFF
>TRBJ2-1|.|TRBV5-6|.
TGTGCCAGCAGCCCAGGGGACAATGAGCAGTTCTTC
CASSPGDNEQFF
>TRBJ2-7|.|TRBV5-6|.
TGTGCCAGCAGCTTGGACCAAACCCGGACCTACGAGCAGTACTTC
CASSLDQTRTYEQYF
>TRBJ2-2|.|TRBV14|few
TGTGCCAGCAGCCAATTCAGTAACACCGGGGAGCTGTTTTTT
CASSQFSNTGELFF
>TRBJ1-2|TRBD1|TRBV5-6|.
TGTGCCAGCAGCTCGGTCGAGGGGGCCAATGGCTACACCTTC
CASSSVEGANGYTF
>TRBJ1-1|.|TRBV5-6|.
TGTGCCAGCTTTTTACTGAACACTGAAGCTTTCTTT
CASFLLNTEAFF
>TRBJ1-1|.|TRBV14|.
TGTGCCAGCAGCCAATTCGGGCAGGGATCGGCAAACACTGAAGCTTTCTTT
CASSQFGQGSANTEAFF
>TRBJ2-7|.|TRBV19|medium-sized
TGTGCCAGTAGTACCCCCCTCGGAGGCTTCGGGATGGGGTACGAGCAGTACTTC
CASSTPLGGFGMGYEQYF
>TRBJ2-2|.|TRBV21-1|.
TGTGCCAGCATGAACTCGGGAAACACCGGGGAGCTGTTTTTT
CASMNSGNTGELFF
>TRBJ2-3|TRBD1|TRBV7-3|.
TGTGCCAGCAGCCAAGCAGGGGGCGGGAGCACAGATACGCAGTATTTT
CASSQAGGGSTDTQYF
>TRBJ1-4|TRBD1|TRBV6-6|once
TGTGCCAGCAGTTATGGGACAGGTGTCGGAGAACTGTTTTTT
CASSYGTGVGELFF
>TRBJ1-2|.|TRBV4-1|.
TGCGCCAGCAGCCATGGTACAGAGGATGGCTACACCTTC
CASSHGTEDGYTF
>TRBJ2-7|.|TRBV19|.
TGTGCCAGTAGTATCCCAGGGAACGAGCAGTACTTC
CASSIPGNEQYF
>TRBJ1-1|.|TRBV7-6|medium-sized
TGTGCCAGCAGCCCGGGGGCCTCGAACACTGAAGCTTTCTTT
CASSPGASNTEAFF
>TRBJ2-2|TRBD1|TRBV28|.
TGTGCCAGCAGTTTAACCAGGGGGCGCGCCGGGGAGCTGTTTTTT
CASSLTRGRAGELFF
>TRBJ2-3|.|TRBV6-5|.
TGTGCCAGCAGTTACGGGACTGCTGATACGCAGTATTTT
CASSYGTADTQYF
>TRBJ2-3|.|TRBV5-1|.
TGCGCCAGCAGCTTTCGACAGTCAGATACGCAGTATTTT
CASSFRQSDTQYF
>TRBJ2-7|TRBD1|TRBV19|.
TGTGCCAGTACCCACAGGGGGCCTGGTGACGAGCAGTACTTC
CASTHRGPGDEQYF
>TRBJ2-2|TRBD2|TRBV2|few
TGTGCCAGCAGCTGGTCGGGAGGAACAAGGAGGTCCGGGGAGCTGTTTTTT
CASSWSGGTRRSGELFF
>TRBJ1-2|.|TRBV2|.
TGTGCCAGCAGAAGCCGGGACCTTAACTATGGCTACACCTTC
CASRSRDLNYGYTF
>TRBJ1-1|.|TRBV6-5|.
TGTGCCAGCAGTTACGGTTCAGAGGGTTCAGCTTTCTTT
CASSYGSEGSAFF
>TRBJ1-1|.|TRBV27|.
TGTGCCAGCAGCCTCACAGGGACGGGCACTGAAGCTTTCTTT
CASSLTGTGTEAFF
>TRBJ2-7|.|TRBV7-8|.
TGTGCCAGCAGCCACGGGATGGCCCTCGACTACGAGCAGTACTTC
CASSHGMALDYEQYF
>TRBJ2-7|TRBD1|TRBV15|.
TGTGCCACCAGCGACCGGGACAGGGGGCGTTACGAGCAGTACTTC
CATSDRDRGRYEQYF
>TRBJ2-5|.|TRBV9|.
TGTGCCAGCAGCGTAGGAGGGGAGACCCAGTACTTC
CASSVGGETQYF
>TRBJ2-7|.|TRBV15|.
TGTGCCACCAGCACCCACAGCTCCTACGAGCAGTACTTC
CATSTHSSYEQYF
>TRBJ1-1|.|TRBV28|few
TGTGCCAGCAGTTTTTTAGTCACTGAAGCTTTCTTT
CASSFLVTEAFF
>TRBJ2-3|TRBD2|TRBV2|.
TGTGCCAGCCAGAGGGTACGGGAGGGGTTAAGAACAGATACGCAGTATTTT
CASQRVREGLRTDTQYF
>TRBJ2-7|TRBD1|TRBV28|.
TGTGCCAGCAGTCTCCAGACAGGGGCCCCCTACGAGCAGTACTTC
CASSLQTGAPYEQYF
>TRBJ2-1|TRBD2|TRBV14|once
TGTGCCAGCAGCCTGATAGCGGGGAGGAATGAGCAGTTCTTC
CASSLIAGRNEQFF
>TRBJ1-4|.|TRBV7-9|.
TGTGCCAGCAACAGTCCGGGACTCGGGGATGAAAAACTGTTTTTT
CASNSPGLGDEKLFF
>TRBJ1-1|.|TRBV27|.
TGTGCCAGCAATCAGGGCTACACTAACACTGAAGCTTTCTTT
CASNQGYTNTEAFF
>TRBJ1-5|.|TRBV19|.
TGTGCCAGTACCCTGTGGGCTTTCGAAGGAGCCCAGCATTTT
CASTLWAFEGAQHF
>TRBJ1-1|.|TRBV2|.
TGTGCCAGCAGGATGGGGCAGGGGTACACTGAAGCTTTCTTT
CASRMGQGYTEAFF
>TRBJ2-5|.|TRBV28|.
TGTGCCAGCAGTTTACTAGTGAAACAAGAGACCCAGTACTTC
CASSLLVKQETQYF